This TCR beta chain is drawn from a study of beta chain features in type 1 diabetes. Study findings and constraints: Type 1 diabetes patients had TCRB CDR3s that were shorter (moderately but significantly so) in all four CD4+ subsets. Over-representation of high TCR-expressing cells was a possible consequence of cDNA sequencing.

To note about this clone: Its antigen is undetermined.

Since all of the isolated RNA was reverse transcribed, expressed TCRB transcripts were what got sequenced. Method: immunoSEQ multiplex PCR; TCRdb's copy keeps in-frame clones and lacks some. Here the sample spans over 300,000 clones, approximately 10% being singletons. The authors took one heparinised blood draw, averaging about 120 mL, from each donor. This CDR3 is 14 amino acids long. V lost 5 bases to trimming and J lost 2 bases, with 12 bases between them. Per the germline V gene, CDR1 is SEHNR and CDR2 is FQNEAQ (reference sequence). The TCR originated in a man younger than 40 with type 1 diabetes. Sequencing was carried out using central memory CD4+ T cells from blood. The chain carries TRBV7-9 and TRBJ1-1; D gene ambiguous. The CDR3 DNA reads as TGTGCCAGCAGCCCGAGATACACCAACACTGAAGCTTTCTTT. It encodes CASSPRYTNTEAFF.